This T cell receptor beta chain appears in the sequencing data of a study of CD8+CD57+ T cells in acquired aplastic anemia. Overall study findings and caveats: Patients and controls had CD8+ Simpson's diversity values that were not significantly distinct.

Genomic DNA, serving as template, underwent TCR beta VDJ and CDR3 profiling. TCRdb fed the reads into MiXCR, producing one record per CDR3 protein. Seen here are about 240,000 distinct CDR3 sequences, around 45% observed once, and the top ten hold under 9%. All patients picked for sequencing had shown, by flow cytometry, an expansion of CD8+CD57+ cells. The study sampled blood from patients who had received no therapy. A remark on this clonotype: The antigen is not known. It may be a read error: a sequence one base away is much more abundant.

The germline gives CDR1 SGHDT, CDR2 YYEEEE. The CDR3 covers 12 residues. The origin of this receptor is a human donor with aplastic anemia. The sequenced sample consisted of sorted CD4+, CD8+, or CD8+CD57+ T cells (not recorded which) from PBMCs. The chain links TRBV5-6 to TRBJ1-1; D possibly corresponds to TRBD1 (6 bases). The CDR3 bases are TGTGCCAGCAGCGCGGGGGGCTGGTTGGCTTCCTTT. Its protein product is CASSAGGWLASF.